Listed below are T cell receptor beta chains from one sample, sequenced in a study of neurological immune-mediated disorders. A single record per CDR3 protein comes from TCRdb applying MiXCR to the 5' RACE reads. The repertoire includes about 49,000 distinct CDR3 sequences, approximately 9.1% of them detected once, and about 1.6% sits in the top ten. The source material was PBMCs. These receptors were obtained from a woman between 40 and 50 years old in good health. CDR3s include the opening cysteine and the closing phenylalanine or tryptophan. D genes are given only for firm matches. Part of the rows lack a size; the others show once, few, many or a class for expanded clones.

d_gene	j_gene	abundance	v_gene	CDR3nt	CDR3aa
TRBD1	TRBJ1-1	once	TRBV29-1	TGCAGCGTTGGACAGGGTGTGGACACTGAAGCATTCTTT	CSVGQGVDTEAFF
NA	TRBJ2-7	medium-sized	TRBV15	TGTGCCACCAGCAGAGATCAAGGGGGGTCCTACGAGCAGTACTTC	CATSRDQGGSYEQYF
NA	TRBJ1-5	many	TRBV6-2/TRBV6-3	TGTGCCAGCAGTTCTGCCAGGCGTCAGCCCCAGCATTTT	CASSSARRQPQHF
NA	TRBJ2-7	many	TRBV7-6	TGTGCCAGCAGCTTACTGGGCGGCGGGCGATACGAGCAGTACTTC	CASSLLGGGRYEQYF
TRBD1	TRBJ2-2	many	TRBV7-2	TGTGCCAGCAGCTCGGACAGGGGGGCAAAGGGCACCGGGGAGCTGTTTTTT	CASSSDRGAKGTGELFF
NA	TRBJ2-3	many	TRBV9	TGTGCCAGCAGCGTAGCTCCTGGCACAGATACGCAGTATTTT	CASSVAPGTDTQYF
TRBD1	TRBJ1-1	NA	TRBV15	TGTGCCACCAGCAGAGATTCGTACAGGGGAACTGAAGCTTTCTTT	CATSRDSYRGTEAFF
NA	TRBJ1-6	NA	TRBV6-5	TGTGCCAGCAGCCAGCGGAGGGAGAGCTCCTATAATTCACCCCTCCACTTT	CASSQRRESSYNSPLHF
NA	TRBJ2-7	many	TRBV20-1	TGCAGTGCTAGAGATGGCGAGTGGGGGTACGACGAGCAGTACTTC	CSARDGEWGYDEQYF
NA	TRBJ1-2	NA	TRBV12-3/TRBV12-4	TGTGCCAGCACTAAGCAGAATGTTGGCTACACCTTC	CASTKQNVGYTF
NA	TRBJ1-1	many	TRBV12-3/TRBV12-4	TGTGCCAGCAGTTTAGGGGGAGGTCCCCCTGAAGCTTTCTTT	CASSLGGGPPEAFF
NA	TRBJ2-1	many	TRBV10-2	TGCGCCAGCCTAAAAGGACTCGAGACCTACAATGAGCAGTTCTTC	CASLKGLETYNEQFF
NA	TRBJ2-7	many	TRBV14	TGTGCCAGCAGCCAAGATCTCCCCTACGAGCAGTACTTC	CASSQDLPYEQYF
TRBD1	TRBJ1-2	many	TRBV20-1	TGCAGTGCTAGTCGGGGACAGCGCCCCAAGGGCACCTTC	CSASRGQRPKGTF
NA	TRBJ2-1	NA	TRBV5-1	TGCGCCAGCAGCTGGGGAGGGACAGCCGCTTTTGAGCAGTTCTTC	CASSWGGTAAFEQFF
NA	TRBJ1-6	many	TRBV15	TGTGCCACCAGCAGAGATCGGGGGTATAATTCACCCCTCCACTTT	CATSRDRGYNSPLHF
TRBD1	TRBJ2-2	once	TRBV5-1	TGCTCCAGCAGCGGGGGACAGGGGGATGCCGGGGAGCTGTTTTTT	CSSSGGQGDAGELFF
NA	TRBJ2-5	many	TRBV6-2/TRBV6-3	TGTGCCAGCGTCCGGGCCGAACAAGAGACCCAGTACTTC	CASVRAEQETQYF
TRBD2	TRBJ2-1	many	TRBV5-1	TGCGCCAGCAGCTTCAGCGGGAGGGAGTACAATGAGCAGTTCTTC	CASSFSGREYNEQFF
TRBD1	TRBJ2-7	many	TRBV6-2/TRBV6-3	TGTGCCAGCCGGGGACAGGGAGTCTCCTACGAGCAGTACTTC	CASRGQGVSYEQYF
NA	TRBJ2-2	many	TRBV2	TGTGCCAGCCGGCCGGATGGCACCGGGGAGCTGTTTTTT	CASRPDGTGELFF
NA	TRBJ1-5	few	TRBV6-5	TGTGCCAGCAGTTCTCGGGAGAATCAGCCCCAGCATTTT	CASSSRENQPQHF
NA	TRBJ1-4	many	TRBV5-1	TGCGCCAGCAGCTCGGACCTTAATGAAAAACTGTTTTTT	CASSSDLNEKLFF
TRBD1	TRBJ2-7	many	TRBV6-5	TGTGCCAGCAGTCTACAGGGGGTGTTCGGCGAGCAGTACTTC	CASSLQGVFGEQYF
NA	TRBJ2-7	many	TRBV12-3/TRBV12-4	TGTGCCAGCAGCCCGGTAGGCCTAGAGGGACAAGAGCAGTACTTC	CASSPVGLEGQEQYF
TRBD1	TRBJ2-7	many	TRBV27	TGTGCCAGCAGGCCGCCTCCGGGACAGGGGGAATACGAGCAGTACTTC	CASRPPPGQGEYEQYF
TRBD1	TRBJ1-2	many	TRBV7-2	TGTGCCAGCAGCTATGACAGGGGAGACTATGGCTACACCTTC	CASSYDRGDYGYTF
TRBD2	TRBJ2-1	many	TRBV5-1	TGCGCCAGCAGCCAGACTAGCGGTTTGGATGAGCAGTTCTTC	CASSQTSGLDEQFF
NA	TRBJ2-7	many	TRBV5-1	TGCGCCAGCAGCTTGGGGGGTGAAAACTACGAGCAGTACTTC	CASSLGGENYEQYF
NA	TRBJ2-6	many	TRBV5-1	TGCGCCAGCAGCACGGGGAGCTCTGGGGCCAACGTCCTGACTTTC	CASSTGSSGANVLTF
TRBD2	TRBJ2-3	many	TRBV7-9	TGTGCCAGCAGCTTAGATTTTCCTAGCGGGGGGAGCACAGATACGCAGTATTTT	CASSLDFPSGGSTDTQYF
NA	TRBJ2-7	many	TRBV5-1	TGCGCCAGCAGCTTCCTGACTCCATCGGTCCACGAGCAGTACTTC	CASSFLTPSVHEQYF
NA	TRBJ1-1	many	TRBV7-2	TGTGCCAGCAGCCCAGGACATCAGAACACTGAAGCTTTCTTT	CASSPGHQNTEAFF
TRBD2	TRBJ2-5	many	TRBV14	TGTGCCAGCAGCGAACATGGGACTAGCGGGGGGAGGCAGACCCAGTACTTC	CASSEHGTSGGRQTQYF
NA	TRBJ1-1	many	TRBV18	TGTGCCAGCTCACTGACCGGGACACAGAACACTGAAGCTTTCTTT	CASSLTGTQNTEAFF
NA	TRBJ2-3	NA	TRBV10-1	TGCTCCAGCAGTGAACTCAGGCGTGATACGCAGTATTTT	CSSSELRRDTQYF
NA	TRBJ2-3	NA	TRBV7-2	TGTACCAGCAGCTTAGCCGCTGGCTCAGATACGCAGTATTTT	CTSSLAAGSDTQYF
NA	TRBJ2-7	many	TRBV29-1	TGCAGCGTCGTGTATCGGGGACGGAGTTTGTACGAGCAGTACTTC	CSVVYRGRSLYEQYF
TRBD2	TRBJ2-1	medium-sized	TRBV7-2	TGTGCCAGCAGCTTAGAGTTCCTAGCGGGGAATCCCAATGAGCAGTTCTTC	CASSLEFLAGNPNEQFF
NA	TRBJ1-1	NA	TRBV27	TGTGCCAGCCGGTCTCCAGGCGCTGAAGCTTTCTTT	CASRSPGAEAFF